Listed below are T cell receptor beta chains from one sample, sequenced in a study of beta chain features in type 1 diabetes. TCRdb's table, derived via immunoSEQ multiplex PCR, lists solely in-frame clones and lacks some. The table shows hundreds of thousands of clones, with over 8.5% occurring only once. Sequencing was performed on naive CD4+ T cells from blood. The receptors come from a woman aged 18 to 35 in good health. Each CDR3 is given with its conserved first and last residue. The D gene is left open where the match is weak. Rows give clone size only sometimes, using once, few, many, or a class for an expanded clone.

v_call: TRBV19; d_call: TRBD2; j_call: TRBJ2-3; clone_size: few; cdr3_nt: TGTGCCAGTAGTATCCTCAGCGGGGGGGGCACAGATACGCAGTATTTT; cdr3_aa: CASSILSGGGTDTQYF
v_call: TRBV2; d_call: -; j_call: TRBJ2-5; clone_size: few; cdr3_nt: TGTGCCAGCAGGGCGGGATCACAAGAGACCCAGTACTTC; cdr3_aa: CASRAGSQETQYF
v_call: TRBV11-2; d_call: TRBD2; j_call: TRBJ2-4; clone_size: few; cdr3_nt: TGTGCCAGCAGCCGGACTAGCGGGGGGGCCAAAAACATTCAGTACTTC; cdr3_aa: CASSRTSGGAKNIQYF
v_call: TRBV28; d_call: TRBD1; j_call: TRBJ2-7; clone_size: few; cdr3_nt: TGTGCCAGCAGTCCAAGAGGACAGGGAAAGAGGTACGAGCAGTACTTC; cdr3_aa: CASSPRGQGKRYEQYF
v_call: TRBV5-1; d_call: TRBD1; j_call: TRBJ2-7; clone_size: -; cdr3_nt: TGCGCCAGCAGCTCCGACAGGGGGCGAGGCGAGCAGTACTTC; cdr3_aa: CASSSDRGRGEQYF
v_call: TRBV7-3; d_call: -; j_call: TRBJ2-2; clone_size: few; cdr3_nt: TGTGCCAGCAGCTTAGCAGGGAAGAGGACCGGGGAGCTGTTTTTT; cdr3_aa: CASSLAGKRTGELFF
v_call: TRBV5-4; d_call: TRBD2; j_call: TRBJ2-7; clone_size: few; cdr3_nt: TGTGCCAGCAGCTCCGGGACTAGAGGCTCCTACGAGCAGTACTTC; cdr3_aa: CASSSGTRGSYEQYF
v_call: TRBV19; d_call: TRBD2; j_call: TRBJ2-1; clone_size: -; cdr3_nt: TGTGCCAGTAGCCCGCTGGGAGTAGCGGGAGTAAATGAGCAGTTCTTC; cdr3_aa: CASSPLGVAGVNEQFF
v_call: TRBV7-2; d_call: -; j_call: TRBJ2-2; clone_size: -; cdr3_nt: TGTGCCAGCAGCTTAACGGGGAAGGCCGGGGAGCTGTTTTTT; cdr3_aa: CASSLTGKAGELFF
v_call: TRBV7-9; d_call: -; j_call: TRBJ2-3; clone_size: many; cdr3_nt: TGTGCCAGCAGCTTTGGCGGCCGCACAGATACGCAGTATTTT; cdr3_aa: CASSFGGRTDTQYF
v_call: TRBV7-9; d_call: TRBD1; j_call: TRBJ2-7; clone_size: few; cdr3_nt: TGTGCCAGCAGCCCCACCGGGACAGGGGGCCCCGACGAGCAGTACTTC; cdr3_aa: CASSPTGTGGPDEQYF
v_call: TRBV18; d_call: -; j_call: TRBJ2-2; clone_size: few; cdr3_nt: TGTGCCAGCTCACCGGAGGTTGTGGGCAACACCGGGGAGCTGTTTTTT; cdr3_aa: CASSPEVVGNTGELFF
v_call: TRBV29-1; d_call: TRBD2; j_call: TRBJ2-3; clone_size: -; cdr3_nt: TGCAGCGTTAGACTAGCGGGAGCTGGGAATACGCAGTATTTT; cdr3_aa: CSVRLAGAGNTQYF
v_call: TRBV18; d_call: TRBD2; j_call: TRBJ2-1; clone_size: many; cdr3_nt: TGTGCCAGCTCACCAGCACTAGCGGGGCCCAATGAGCAGTTCTTC; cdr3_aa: CASSPALAGPNEQFF
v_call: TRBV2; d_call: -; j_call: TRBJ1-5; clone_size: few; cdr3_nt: TGTGCCAGCAGAGGACCCGCCACAGGGCCCCAGCATTTT; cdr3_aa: CASRGPATGPQHF
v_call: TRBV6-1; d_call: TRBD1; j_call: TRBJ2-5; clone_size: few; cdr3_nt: TGTGCCAGCAGCGGGGACAGGGGGCTAGAGACCCAGTACTTC; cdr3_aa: CASSGDRGLETQYF
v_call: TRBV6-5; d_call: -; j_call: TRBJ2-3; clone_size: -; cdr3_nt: TGTGCCAGCAGTGCCCCCACTAGCACAGATACGCAGTATTTT; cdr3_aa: CASSAPTSTDTQYF
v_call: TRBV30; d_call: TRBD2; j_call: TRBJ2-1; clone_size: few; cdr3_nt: TGTGCCTGGAGTGTACAGAGGACTAGCGGGAGTGTGGGCAATGAGCAGTTCTTC; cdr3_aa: CAWSVQRTSGSVGNEQFF
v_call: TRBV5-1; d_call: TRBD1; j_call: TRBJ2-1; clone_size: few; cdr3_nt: TGCGCCAGCAGCTTGATTCCCCTTGGGACAGGGTTTGAGGAGCAGTTCTTC; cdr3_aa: CASSLIPLGTGFEEQFF
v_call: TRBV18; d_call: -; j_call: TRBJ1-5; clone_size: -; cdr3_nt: TGTGCCAGCTCACCAGGGAGTGATCAGCCCCAGCATTTT; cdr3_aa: CASSPGSDQPQHF
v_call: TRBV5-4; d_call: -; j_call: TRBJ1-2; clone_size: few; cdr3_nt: TGTGCCAGCAGCCGATCCGCCAGGGGAAGCTATGGCTACACCTTC; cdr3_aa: CASSRSARGSYGYTF
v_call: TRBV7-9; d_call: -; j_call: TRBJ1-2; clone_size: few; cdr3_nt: TGTGCCAGCAGCTTAGCGTCGGGCGTGGGACGGGGGGGCTACACCTTC; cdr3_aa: CASSLASGVGRGGYTF
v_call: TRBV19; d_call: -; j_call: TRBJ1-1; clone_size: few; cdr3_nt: TGTGCCAGTAGTATAGTGGAGGGCAGACCGAACACTGAAGCTTTCTTT; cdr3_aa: CASSIVEGRPNTEAFF
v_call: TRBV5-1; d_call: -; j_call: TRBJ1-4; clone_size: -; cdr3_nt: TGCGCCAGCAGCTTGGAGAGTCTTGATGAAAAACTGTTTTTT; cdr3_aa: CASSLESLDEKLFF
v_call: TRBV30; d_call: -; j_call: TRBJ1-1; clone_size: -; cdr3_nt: TGTGCCTGGAGTAAACAGGGTAACACTGAAGCTTTCTTT; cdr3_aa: CAWSKQGNTEAFF
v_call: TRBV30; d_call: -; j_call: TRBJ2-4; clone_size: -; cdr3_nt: TGTGCCTGGACCCGAGGACAGCCGGGGGGAAACATTCAGTACTTC; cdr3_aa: CAWTRGQPGGNIQYF
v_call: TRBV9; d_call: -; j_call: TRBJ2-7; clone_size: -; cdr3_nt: TGTGCCAGCAGCGCCCGGCGGGTGGACGAGCAGTACTTC; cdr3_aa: CASSARRVDEQYF
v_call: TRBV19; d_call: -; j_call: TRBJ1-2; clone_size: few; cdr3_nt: TGTGCCAGTAGTATAGGGCAGTTCACATATGGCTACACCTTC; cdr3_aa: CASSIGQFTYGYTF
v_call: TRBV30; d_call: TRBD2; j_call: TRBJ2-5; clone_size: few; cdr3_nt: TGTGCCTGGAGTGTACATCGGACTAGCGGCCAAGAGACCCAGTACTTC; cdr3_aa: CAWSVHRTSGQETQYF
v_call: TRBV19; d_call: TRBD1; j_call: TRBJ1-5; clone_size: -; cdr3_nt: TGTGCCAGTAGTAGTGGGACAGGGGGTTTTAATCAGCCCCAGCATTTT; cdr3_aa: CASSSGTGGFNQPQHF
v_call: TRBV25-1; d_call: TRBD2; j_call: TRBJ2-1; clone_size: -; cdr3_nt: TGTGCCAGCACGGGATGGCTAGCGGGGGACAATGAGCAGTTCTTC; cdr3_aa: CASTGWLAGDNEQFF
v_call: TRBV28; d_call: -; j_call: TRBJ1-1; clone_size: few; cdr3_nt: TGTGCCAGCAGTTTGGCAGGCACTGAAGCTTTCTTT; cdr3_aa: CASSLAGTEAFF
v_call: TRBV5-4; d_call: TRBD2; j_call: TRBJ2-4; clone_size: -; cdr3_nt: TGTGCCAGCACCACCCGGACTAGCTCAGGAAACATTCAGTACTTC; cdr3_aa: CASTTRTSSGNIQYF
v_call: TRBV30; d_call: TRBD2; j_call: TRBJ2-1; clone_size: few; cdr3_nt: TGTGCCTGGAGTTGGACTAGCGGGAGGTACAATGAGCAGTTCTTC; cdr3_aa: CAWSWTSGRYNEQFF
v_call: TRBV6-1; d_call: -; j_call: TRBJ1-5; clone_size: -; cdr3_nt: TGTGCCAGCAGTCTTGATCAGCCCCAGCATTTT; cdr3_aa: CASSLDQPQHF
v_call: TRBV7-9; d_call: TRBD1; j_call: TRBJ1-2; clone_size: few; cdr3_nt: TGTGCCAGCAGCTTTGGGGACAGGGGGCATGAGAACTATGGCTACACCTTC; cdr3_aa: CASSFGDRGHENYGYTF
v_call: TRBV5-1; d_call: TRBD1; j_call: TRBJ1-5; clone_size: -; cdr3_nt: TGCGCCAGCAGCTTGGGGGACAGACAGCCCCAGCATTTT; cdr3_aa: CASSLGDRQPQHF
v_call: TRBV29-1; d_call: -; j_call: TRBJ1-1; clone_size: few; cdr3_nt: TGCAGCGTTGTCGGGTACACTGAAGCTTTCTTT; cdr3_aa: CSVVGYTEAFF